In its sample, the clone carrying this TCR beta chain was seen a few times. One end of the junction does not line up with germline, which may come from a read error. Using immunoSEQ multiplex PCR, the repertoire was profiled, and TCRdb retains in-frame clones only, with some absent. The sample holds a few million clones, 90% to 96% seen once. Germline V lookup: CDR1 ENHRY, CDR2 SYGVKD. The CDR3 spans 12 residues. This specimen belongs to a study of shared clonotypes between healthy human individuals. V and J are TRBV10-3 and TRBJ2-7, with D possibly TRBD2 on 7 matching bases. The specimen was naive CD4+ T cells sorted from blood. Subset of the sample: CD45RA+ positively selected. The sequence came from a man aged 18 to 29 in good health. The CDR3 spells CAISALDSGVLF. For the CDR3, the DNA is TGTGCCATCAGTGCCCTGGACAGCGGGGTGCTTTTC.